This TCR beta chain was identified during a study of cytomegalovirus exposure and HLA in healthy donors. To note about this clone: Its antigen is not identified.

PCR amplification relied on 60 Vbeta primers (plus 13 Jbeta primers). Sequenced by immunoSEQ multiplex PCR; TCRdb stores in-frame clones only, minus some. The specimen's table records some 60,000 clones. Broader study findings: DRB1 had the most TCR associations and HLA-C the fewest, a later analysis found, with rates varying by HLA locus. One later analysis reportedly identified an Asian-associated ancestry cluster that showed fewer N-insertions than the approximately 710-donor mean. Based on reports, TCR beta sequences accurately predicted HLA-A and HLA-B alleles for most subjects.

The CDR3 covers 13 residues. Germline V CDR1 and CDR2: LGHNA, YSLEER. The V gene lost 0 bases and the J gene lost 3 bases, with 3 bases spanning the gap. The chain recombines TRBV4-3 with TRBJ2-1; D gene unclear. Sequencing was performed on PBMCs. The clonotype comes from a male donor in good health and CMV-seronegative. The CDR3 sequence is CASSQDYYNEQFF. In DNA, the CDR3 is TGCGCCAGCAGCCAAGACTACTACAATGAGCAGTTCTTC.